The entry below describes one TCR beta chain. What it binds is unknown. These data belong to a study of human T cells and chemical hapten exposure. Notes on the study in general: Unchanged with DPC sensitization were TCRs above 1 in 1000 frequency. The study found that PT1 expanded TCR counts correlated positively with patch test score.

The CDR3 sequence is 15 residues long. From germline, CDR1 is MNHEY and CDR2 SVGAGI. Unmatched junction bases numbered 5, after V lost 3 bases and J lost 4 bases. Time point here: patch test 3, about 24 weeks after DPC sensitization. Treatment of the sample: therapeutic diphenylcyclopropenone sensitization with weekly scalp DPC. TCRdb independently ran MiXCR on the RACE reads; one entry per CDR3 protein. The data contain about 84,000 distinct CDR3 sequences, roughly 10% of them singletons. The input for sequencing was whole blood, taken in connection with sensitization to the hapten diphenylcyclopropenone (DPC). The genes are TRBV6-5 and TRBJ2-2, with 7 bases matching TRBD2. The origin of this receptor is a woman aged 50 to 60 with alopecia areata. Some clones in this sample may be carry-over from other donors' samples. The CDR3: CASSYLREGTGELFF. The CDR3 nucleotides are TGTGCCAGCAGTTATTTGAGGGAGGGCACCGGGGAGCTGTTTTTT.